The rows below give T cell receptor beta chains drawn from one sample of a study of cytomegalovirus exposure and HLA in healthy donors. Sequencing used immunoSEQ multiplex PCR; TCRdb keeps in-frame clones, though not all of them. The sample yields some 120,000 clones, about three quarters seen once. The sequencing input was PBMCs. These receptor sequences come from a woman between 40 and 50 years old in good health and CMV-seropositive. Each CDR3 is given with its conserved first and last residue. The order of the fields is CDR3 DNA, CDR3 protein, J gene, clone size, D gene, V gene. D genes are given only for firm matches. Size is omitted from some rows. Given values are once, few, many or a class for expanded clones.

CDR3nt: TGTGCCAGCAGCTTGGAGGGGGGGCGGGCTAACTATGGCTACACCTTC
CDR3aa: CASSLEGGRANYGYTF
j_gene: TRBJ1-2
abundance: .
d_gene: .
v_gene: TRBV5-4

CDR3nt: TGTGCCAGCAGCTTAGGTCAGGGTCTTAGATGGAATTCACCCCTCCACTTT
CDR3aa: CASSLGQGLRWNSPLHF
j_gene: TRBJ1-6
abundance: .
d_gene: .
v_gene: TRBV11-2

CDR3nt: TGCGCCAGCAGCCAAGACCGTTCAGGGGCAGCGAACACCGGGGAGCTGTTTTTT
CDR3aa: CASSQDRSGAANTGELFF
j_gene: TRBJ2-2
abundance: .
d_gene: .
v_gene: TRBV4-3

CDR3nt: TGTGCCAGCAGTGAATCGGGGTACTATCAGCCCCAGCATTTT
CDR3aa: CASSESGYYQPQHF
j_gene: TRBJ1-5
abundance: few
d_gene: .
v_gene: TRBV6-1

CDR3nt: TGCGCCAGCAGCCAAGGAGCCAGGGGGCCCTACGAGCAGTACTTC
CDR3aa: CASSQGARGPYEQYF
j_gene: TRBJ2-7
abundance: .
d_gene: TRBD1
v_gene: TRBV4-1

CDR3nt: TGTGCCAGCAGTGCTCGACAGGGCCTGAACACTGAAGCTTTCTTT
CDR3aa: CASSARQGLNTEAFF
j_gene: TRBJ1-1
abundance: few
d_gene: TRBD1
v_gene: TRBV6-1

CDR3nt: TGTGCCTCCCGCGTTCCAAGCAACACTGAAGCTTTCTTT
CDR3aa: CASRVPSNTEAFF
j_gene: TRBJ1-1
abundance: .
d_gene: .
v_gene: TRBV7-2

CDR3nt: TGCGCCAGCAGCCAAGAGCCACGGGGGAGCAGCGATGGCTACACCTTC
CDR3aa: CASSQEPRGSSDGYTF
j_gene: TRBJ1-2
abundance: .
d_gene: .
v_gene: TRBV4-1

CDR3nt: TGTGCCAGCAGTTACCGCGGGGGGTACTACGAGCAGTACTTC
CDR3aa: CASSYRGGYYEQYF
j_gene: TRBJ2-7
abundance: .
d_gene: TRBD2
v_gene: TRBV6-5

CDR3nt: TGTGCCAGCAGCGCGGGACAGGGGGTAACAAGCTCCTACAATGAGCAGTTCTTC
CDR3aa: CASSAGQGVTSSYNEQFF
j_gene: TRBJ2-1
abundance: .
d_gene: TRBD1
v_gene: TRBV5-4

CDR3nt: TGTGCCAGCAGTGCTGCGGAGAGGCATGGCTACACCTTC
CDR3aa: CASSAAERHGYTF
j_gene: TRBJ1-2
abundance: .
d_gene: .
v_gene: TRBV25-1

CDR3nt: TGTGCCAGCAGCGTAGCTTCGGGATTCGGCTATGGCTACACCTTC
CDR3aa: CASSVASGFGYGYTF
j_gene: TRBJ1-2
abundance: .
d_gene: .
v_gene: TRBV9

CDR3nt: TGTGCCAGCAGGACGGGGATCGGGGACACTGAAGCTTTCTTT
CDR3aa: CASRTGIGDTEAFF
j_gene: TRBJ1-1
abundance: .
d_gene: .
v_gene: TRBV6-1

CDR3nt: TGTGCCAGCAGCTTAGGGACAGGGGACTATGGCTACACCTTC
CDR3aa: CASSLGTGDYGYTF
j_gene: TRBJ1-2
abundance: .
d_gene: TRBD1
v_gene: TRBV7-2

CDR3nt: TGTGCCAGCAGCCGGGACAGGGGTCAGCCCCAGCATTTT
CDR3aa: CASSRDRGQPQHF
j_gene: TRBJ1-5
abundance: few
d_gene: TRBD1
v_gene: TRBV5-6

CDR3nt: TGCGCCAGCAGCTTGACAGGGAGATCCTACGAGCAGTACTTC
CDR3aa: CASSLTGRSYEQYF
j_gene: TRBJ2-7
abundance: .
d_gene: .
v_gene: TRBV5-1

CDR3nt: TGCAGCGTTGTCACGGCAGGGGGGAATGAGCAGTTCTTC
CDR3aa: CSVVTAGGNEQFF
j_gene: TRBJ2-1
abundance: .
d_gene: .
v_gene: TRBV29-1

CDR3nt: TGTGCCAGCAGTGAGGGGACAACGAATCAGCCCCAGCATTTT
CDR3aa: CASSEGTTNQPQHF
j_gene: TRBJ1-5
abundance: few
d_gene: .
v_gene: TRBV2

CDR3nt: TGCAGCGTTGGGGAGAATGTAAACTATGGCTACACCTTC
CDR3aa: CSVGENVNYGYTF
j_gene: TRBJ1-2
abundance: .
d_gene: .
v_gene: TRBV29-1

CDR3nt: TGTGCCAGCAGCCAGGATAGACGGGAAGAGAACGAGCAGTACTTC
CDR3aa: CASSQDRREENEQYF
j_gene: TRBJ2-7
abundance: .
d_gene: .
v_gene: TRBV4-2

CDR3nt: TGTGCCAGCAGCTCCAAACTCGCAGGGAATACCTACGAGCAGTACTTC
CDR3aa: CASSSKLAGNTYEQYF
j_gene: TRBJ2-7
abundance: few
d_gene: .
v_gene: TRBV13

CDR3nt: TGTGCCAGCAGCTTAATGGCTAGCACAGATACGCAGTATTTT
CDR3aa: CASSLMASTDTQYF
j_gene: TRBJ2-3
abundance: .
d_gene: .
v_gene: TRBV7-2